This TCR beta chain was recorded in a study of blood T cells in healthy people across ages. Whole-study findings and limits: In older individuals, TCR beta diversity per million T cells was lower, falling roughly linearly with age. Greater diversity and more naive CD4+ cells were seen in long-lived donors than in aged donors.

Germline V CDR1 and CDR2: SNHLY, FYNNEI. The CDR3 runs 15 residues. V lost 1 base, J lost 1 base, and 10 bases lay in between. For every donor, a draw yielded 9.5 to 10 milliliters of peripheral blood. Worth noting for this clonotype: The antigen is undetermined.

Together with a sample-barcoded 5' primer, a J-beta primer mix was included in a second PCR lasting roughly 6 to 12 cycles. CDR3-containing paired-end reads numbered at least 2.5 million in each sample. TCRdb used MiXCR to reprocess the 5' RACE reads, holding one entry per CDR3 protein. The table records 1.8 million or so distinct CDR3 sequences, approximately 39% of them present only once. This receptor was obtained from a human donor in good health. The sequencing input was blood. The chain uses TRBV2 and TRBJ2-5, with D uncertain. The CDR3 DNA sequence: TGTGCCAGCAGTGAAGGGGTCCATGTCCAAGAGACCCAGTACTTC. Its protein is CASSEGVHVQETQYF.